Below, 17 T cell receptor beta chains from the same sample are listed, as sequenced in a study of T-cell memory formation after mild COVID-19. TCRdb fed the 5' RACE reads into MiXCR, producing one record per CDR3 protein. The repertoire includes 560,000 or so distinct CDR3 sequences, 17% of them detected once, and roughly 7.7% sits in the top ten. Specimen: PBMCs or a T cell subset sorted from them (not recorded which). Receptors were obtained from an adult woman who had mild COVID-19 (a few samples of this study predate the infection). Cell type and time point are not known.

The chain carries TRBV6-4 and TRBJ1-2; TRBD1 matches 7 bases. This CDR3 has 16 amino acids. Germline V lookup: CDR1 MRHNA, CDR2 SNTAGT. V gave up 0 bases and J gave up 0 bases; unmatched junction bases: 4. CDR3: CASSDSTGTTNYGYTF. DNA for the CDR3: TGTGCCAGCAGTGACTCGACAGGGACGACTAACTATGGCTACACCTTC.

The V gene is TRBV18, the J gene TRBJ2-7; D not resolved. Germline V gives CDR1 KGHSH, CDR2 LQKENI. The CDR3 sequence is 16 residues long. V lost 2 bases and J lost 0, with 14 bases in between. The CDR3 coding sequence is TGTGCCAGCTCACCAGCCGGGCCTTTCAGCTCCTACGAGCAGTACTTC. This encodes CASSPAGPFSSYEQYF. Full variable domain (outside the CDR3, taken from reference TRBV18 and TRBJ2-7): NAGVMQNPRHLVRRRGQEARLRCSPMKGHSHVYWYRQLPEEGLKFMVYLQKENIIDESGMPKERFSAEFPKEGPSILRIQQVVRGDSAAYFCASSPAGPFSSYEQYFGPGTRLTVT.

This clonotype was seen a handful of times. This rearrangement joins TRBV29-1 to TRBJ1-2, with TRBD1 matching 8 bases. V lost 8 bases to trimming and J lost 7 bases; unmatched junction nucleotides: 9. Germline CDR1 reads SQVTM; CDR2 reads ANQGSEA. The length of the CDR3 is 12 residues. CDR3 loop: CSYGQGIGGYTF. The CDR3 nucleotides read TGCAGCTACGGACAGGGAATAGGTGGCTACACCTTC.

This clonotype has a handful of counts. The V gene is TRBV6-6, the J gene TRBJ1-3; D possibly corresponds to TRBD1 (5 bases). CDR1 MNHNY and CDR2 SVGAGI come from the germline V gene (reference sequence). The CDR3 has 14 amino acids. Trimming removed 7 bases from V and 4 bases from J, with 14 bases in between. CDR3 bases: TGTGCCAGCACCTACGGGGGTCTGGGAAACACCATATATTTT. This gives the protein CASTYGGLGNTIYF.

The CDR3 DNA sequence: TGTGCCAGCAGCCCCCCCGCAGCGGGGACTCGCACAGATACGCAGTATTTT. Translating gives CASSPPAAGTRTDTQYF. The rearrangement joins TRBV12-3 or TRBV12-4 to TRBJ2-3, with 7 bases lining up with TRBD2. With V trimmed by 6 bases and J by 1 base, 13 bases remained unmatched. This CDR3 has 17 amino acids.

In this sample, this clonotype turned up a few times. This chain links TRBV5-1 with TRBJ2-7, with a possible D match to TRBD1 (6 bases). This CDR3 contains 14 residues. Trimming stripped 0 bases from V and 2 bases from J, with 9 bases between. Germline V gene sequence: CDR1 SGHRS, CDR2 YFSETQ. DNA of the CDR3: TGCGCCAGCAGCTTGGACAGGGACACCTACGAGCAGTACTTC. Amino acids: CASSLDRDTYEQYF.

In nucleotides, the CDR3 is TGTGCCAGCAGGGGGGGGCGGACGAACACTGAAGCTTTCTTT. This encodes CASRGGRTNTEAFF. The rearrangement links TRBV6-1 to TRBJ1-1; tentatively, D is TRBD1 (6 bases). This CDR3 has 14 residues. The germline V and J ends were trimmed by 6 bases and 1 base, with 12 bases remaining between them. CDR1 is MNHNS and CDR2 is SASEGT in the germline V gene.

CDR3 amino acids: CASSVGTSLSSYNEQFF. For the CDR3, the DNA is TGTGCCAGCAGCGTAGGAACTAGCCTCAGCTCCTACAATGAGCAGTTCTTC. The V call is TRBV9, the J call TRBJ2-1; D is possibly TRBD2 (6 bases). Deletions cut 0 bases from V and 0 bases from J, with 13 bases between. This CDR3 is built from 17 residues. Germline values: CDR1 SGDLS, CDR2 YYNGEE.

The chain uses TRBV19 and TRBJ2-7, with 7 bases matching TRBD1. The CDR3 length is 14 residues. CDR1 and CDR2 (germline): LNHDA, SQIVND (reference sequence). V shed 9 bases and J 3 bases; nucleotides not matched to a gene: 11. This CDR3 is CARDGPGQHYEQYF. CDR3 bases: TGTGCCAGAGACGGCCCGGGACAGCACTACGAGCAGTACTTC.

This clonotype was found a few times. The chain joins TRBV11-1 to TRBJ1-2; D is possibly TRBD1 (6 bases). Germline V gene lookup returns CDR1 SGHAT and CDR2 FQDESV (reference sequence). With 5 bases removed from V and 8 bases from J, the gap between germline ends came to 15 bases. CDR3 length equals 13 residues. The CDR3 reads CASSLPGTQGYTF. Here the CDR3 DNA reads TGTGCCAGCAGCCTCCCCGGGACACAGGGCTACACCTTC.

The V gene is TRBV6-2 or TRBV6-3, the J gene TRBJ2-1; the D call may be TRBD1 or TRBD2 (5 bases each). The CDR3 spans 14 residues. V lost 7 bases and J 3 bases, leaving 13 bases between the germline ends. Germline loops: CDR1 MNHEY, CDR2 SVGEGT. CDR3 nucleotides: TGTGCCAGCAAGGGGCTGGGGGACTACAATGAGCAGTTCTTC. Protein sequence: CASKGLGDYNEQFF.

The chain employs TRBV7-6 and TRBJ1-1, with a tentative D call TRBD1 (5 bases). The CDR3 runs to 13 residues. With 2 bases removed from V and 7 bases from J, the gap between germline ends came to 11 bases. CDR1 SGHVS and CDR2 FNYEAQ come from the germline V gene. This CDR3 reads CASSLTGLNEAFF. The CDR3 coding sequence is TGTGCCAGCAGCTTAACGGGGCTGAATGAAGCTTTCTTT.

The sample holds a few counts of this clonotype. The chain employs TRBV5-1 and TRBJ2-1, with TRBD2 matching 10 bases. The CDR3 contains 15 residues. The V gene end was trimmed by 4 bases and the J gene end by 4 bases; junction bases not matched to a gene: 5. Germline V CDR1 and CDR2: SGHRS, YFSETQ. DNA for the CDR3: TGCGCCAGCAGCGGCGGGACTAGCGAGTACAATGAGCAGTTCTTC. Protein product: CASSGGTSEYNEQFF.

The J gene is TRBJ1-3, the V gene TRBV20-1; D ambiguous. The germline V and J ends were trimmed by 0 bases and 0 bases, with 6 bases remaining between them. Germline lookup yields CDR1 DFQATT and CDR2 SNEGSKA (reference sequence). There are 14 residues in the CDR3. CDR3 nucleotide sequence: TGCAGTGCTAGAGATCGGGCCTCTGGAAACACCATATATTTT. Encoded protein: CSARDRASGNTIYF.

J is TRBJ2-1 and V is TRBV20-1; D may match TRBD1 or TRBD2 (5 bases each). This CDR3 is 17 amino acids long. The ends were cut back, 4 bases at V and 2 bases at J, with 21 bases in the middle. Germline CDR1 is DFQATT and CDR2 is SNEGSKA (reference sequence). The CDR3 loop is CSAIRSSGGFPYNEQFF. For the CDR3, the DNA is TGCAGTGCTATAAGGTCGAGTGGGGGATTTCCCTACAATGAGCAGTTCTTC.

The chain is built from TRBV12-3 or TRBV12-4 and TRBJ2-7; possibly TRBD2 for D (6 bases). This CDR3 has 18 amino acids. V lost 1 base and J lost 2, with 21 bases in between. CDR3: CASSLGLNKEGSPYEQYF. The CDR3 nucleotides read TGTGCCAGCAGTTTAGGGCTGAATAAGGAGGGATCCCCCTACGAGCAGTACTTC.

This clonotype was seen a few times. The V and J genes are TRBV2 and TRBJ2-3; 8 bases line up with TRBD1. Germline V gene sequence: CDR1 SNHLY, CDR2 FYNNEI. This CDR3 is built from 15 residues. J was trimmed by 6 bases and V by 5 bases; bases with no gene match: 10. For the CDR3, the DNA is TGTGCCAGCAGTCGGTTACAGGGGGTAACGGATACGCAGTATTTT. Its protein is CASSRLQGVTDTQYF.